The present entry profiles one TCR beta chain with its context. The antigen is unknown. The data are from a study of T-cell reconstitution after alpha-beta-depleted transplantation in children. The study's findings and limits: Some patients owed their high day-60 TCRbeta diversity to surviving recipient T cells and thymic progenitors. One year after transplant, T-cell counts and diversity came mostly from newly produced T cells. Several hundred rapidly expanded clones from non-depleted graft cells reportedly supplied alpha-beta T cells about two months post-transplant.

V was clipped by 3 bases and J by 1 base, with 11 bases between them. Germline-derived CDR1 and CDR2 are SEHNR and FQNEAQ (reference sequence). This CDR3 is built from 15 residues. The TCRbeta library incorporated unique molecular identifiers. TCRdb re-analysed the PCR reads in MiXCR, keeping a single row per CDR3 protein. Altogether around 800,000 distinct CDR3 sequences are present, 16% being singletons, with the ten largest covering about 4.6%. The receptor's source is a male patient younger than 18 who had a stem cell transplant for acute lymphoblastic leukemia, so the T cells may come from the graft donor. Sequenced material: PBMCs, mostly from graft donor cells, taken 360 days after TCRalphabeta/CD19-depleted stem cell transplant. This chain joins TRBV7-9 and TRBJ2-3; D gene ambiguous. This CDR3 is CASSFSLVGTDTQYF. In DNA form, the CDR3 reads TGTGCCAGCAGCTTCTCGCTGGTCGGCACAGATACGCAGTATTTT.